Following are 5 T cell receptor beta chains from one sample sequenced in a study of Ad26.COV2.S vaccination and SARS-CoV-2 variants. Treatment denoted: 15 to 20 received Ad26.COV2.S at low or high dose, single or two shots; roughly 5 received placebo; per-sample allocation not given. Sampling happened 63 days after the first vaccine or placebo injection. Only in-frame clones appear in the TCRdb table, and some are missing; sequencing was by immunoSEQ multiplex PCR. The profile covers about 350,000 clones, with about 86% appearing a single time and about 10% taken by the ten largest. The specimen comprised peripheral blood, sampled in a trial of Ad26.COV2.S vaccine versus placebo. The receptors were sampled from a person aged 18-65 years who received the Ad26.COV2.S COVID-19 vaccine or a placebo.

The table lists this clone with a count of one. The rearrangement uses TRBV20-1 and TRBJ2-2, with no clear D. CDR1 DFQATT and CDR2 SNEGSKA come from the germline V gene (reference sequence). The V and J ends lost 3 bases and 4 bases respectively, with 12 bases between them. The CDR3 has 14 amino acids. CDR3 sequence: CSASLRTGTGELFF. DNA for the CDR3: TGCAGTGCTAGTTTACGGACGGGCACCGGGGAGCTGTTTTTT.

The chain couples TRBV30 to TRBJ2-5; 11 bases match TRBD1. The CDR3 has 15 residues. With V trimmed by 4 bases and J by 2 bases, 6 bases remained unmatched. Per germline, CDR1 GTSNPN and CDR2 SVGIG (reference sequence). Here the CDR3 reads CAWTLGTGGQETQYF. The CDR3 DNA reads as TGTGCCTGGACGCTCGGGACAGGGGGGCAAGAGACCCAGTACTTC.

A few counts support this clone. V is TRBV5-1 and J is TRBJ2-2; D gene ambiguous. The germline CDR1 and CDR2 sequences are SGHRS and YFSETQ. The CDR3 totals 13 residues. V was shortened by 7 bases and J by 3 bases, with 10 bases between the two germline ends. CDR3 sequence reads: CASRASDTGELFF. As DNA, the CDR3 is TGCGCCAGCCGGGCAAGTGACACCGGGGAGCTGTTTTTT. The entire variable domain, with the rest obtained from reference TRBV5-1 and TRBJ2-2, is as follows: KAGVTQTPRYLIKTRGQQVTLSCSPISGHRSVSWYQQTPGQGLQFLFEYFSETQRNKGNFPGRFSGRQFSNSRSEMNVSTLELGDSALYLCASRASDTGELFFGEGSRLTVL.

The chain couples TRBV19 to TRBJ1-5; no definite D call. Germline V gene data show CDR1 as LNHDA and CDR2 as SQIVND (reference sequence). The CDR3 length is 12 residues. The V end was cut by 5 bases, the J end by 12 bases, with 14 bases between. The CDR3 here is CASSPLPGNQHF. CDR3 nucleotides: TGTGCCAGTAGTCCCCTGCCGGGAAACCAGCATTTT.

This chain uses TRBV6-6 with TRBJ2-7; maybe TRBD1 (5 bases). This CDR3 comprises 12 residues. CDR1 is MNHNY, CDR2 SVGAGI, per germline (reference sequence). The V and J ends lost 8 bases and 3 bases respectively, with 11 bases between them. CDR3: CASQEQDYEQYF. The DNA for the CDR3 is TGTGCCAGCCAAGAACAGGACTACGAGCAGTACTTC.